The present entry profiles one T cell receptor (beta chain) with its context. Its antigen is currently unknown. This sample stems from a study of T cell responses to AZD1222 COVID-19 vaccine. Findings and limits, study-wide: With two AZD1222 doses given, Spike-specific TCR breadth and depth both rose. Within unmutated variant regions lay the reported targets of nearly half of spike-specific TCRs. Donors skewed white British and female; clonal diversity was possibly underestimated.

Clones were read by immunoSEQ multiplex PCR, and TCRdb kept only the in-frame ones, dropping some. The sample holds more than 100,000 clones; about nine tenths are singletons and the top ten take approximately 1.5%. The CDR3 spans 17 residues. Germline CDR1 reads LGHDT; CDR2 reads YNNKEL (reference sequence). V dropped 0 bases and J dropped 10 bases, with 19 bases sitting between them. The V gene is TRBV3-1 (or the pseudogene TRBV3-2), the J gene TRBJ1-6; possibly TRBD1 for D (6 bases). The sequence was obtained from an adult in good health. The specimen was peripheral blood, collected on day 0 of AZD1222 vaccination. CDR3 bases: TGTGCCAGCAGCCAAGATTCGGGAGGCAGGGGACAATCACCCCTCCACTTT. This codes for CASSQDSGGRGQSPLHF.